This T cell receptor (beta chain) came from a study of neurological immune-mediated disorders (dated by TCRdb to 2018 to 2020). A note on the overall study: Of the approximately 34 multiple sclerosis patients, about 30 had relapsing-remitting MS and 3 had secondary progressive MS. The cohort included about 70 subjects: approximately 15 with HAM/TSP, approximately 35 with multiple sclerosis, and 20 or so healthy controls. Longitudinal HAM/TSP donors and healthy donors each had 3 time-points at intervals of about 3-45 months. The study compared peripheral blood TCR-beta repertoires of HTLV-I-associated myelopathy (HAM/TSP) patients, multiple sclerosis patients and healthy controls using UMI-based sequencing. The approximately 110 TCR-beta libraries included longitudinal samples, technical triplicates and paired sorted CD4+ and CD8+ T-cell subsets alongside PBMC samples.

Summary of the overall study and its limitations: No association of the MS cluster with clinical or MRI features was observed, and the need for larger cohorts was stated by the authors. In a phylogenetic analysis, the repertoires of 18 out of 34 MS patients fell into a single cluster of related CDR3 sequences, pointing to a possible signature at the repertoire level. TCR clonal expansion was greatest in HAM/TSP patients and smallest in MS patients, who ranked below even healthy controls. No identical CDR3 amino acid sequences were found to be shared among expanded clones across subjects, suggesting that TCR-beta repertoires were private in all groups.

cDNA was synthesized by template-switch 5'RACE using a primer carrying a 10-nucleotide random unique molecular identifier by which each TCR transcript was tagged. Over 170 million TCR-beta sequences, covering 15-18 subjects, were produced in each sequencing run. The RNeasy kit was used to extract total RNA. TCR-beta VDJ regions were amplified with primers for the TCR constant region and the 5'RACE anchor, using the KAPA Real-time Library Amplification kit. A first PCR added sample indexes and Illumina adaptors, after which a second PCR increased the library yield. The roughly 650 bp TCR product was size-selected on a 2% E-gel SizeSelection system after Ampure bead purification. Before pooling, libraries had their quality checked on a Bioanalyzer, their concentration measured with Qubit, and their quantity determined with the Kapa Library Quantification kit. Libraries were sequenced paired-end 2 x 150 bp on an Illumina HiSeq 2500. To increase sequence diversity, about 25-31% phiX was spiked into each library pool. The published analysis was carried out like this. The UMI-based MiGEC pipeline processed quality-filtered reads and removed over 75% of raw TCR sequences during error correction. IMGT germline references were used for alignment of VDJ genes, and clonotypes were defined by a unique CDR3 amino acid sequence together with V-J genes. VDJtools evaluated clonal expansion, Shannon diversity and CDR3 relatedness (CalcPairwiseDistances, ClusterSamples); CLCbio workbench built phylogenetic trees. Expanded clones were defined as having at least 8 unique UMIs, based on coefficient-of-variation modelling across technical triplicates. TCRdb redid the processing of the public reads, applying fastp at Q25 and MiXCR, and retained in-frame beta chains. Each entry merges the rows of one CDR3 protein and shows their most common DNA and genes. The V and J calls were determined by TCRdb, not by the authors. This sample is represented by tens of thousands of distinct CDR3 sequences; under 4% of them were singletons. Approximately 8.4% of the sample rests with the top ten.

This clonotype was seen repeatedly, ten times or more. It lacks a known antigen. Per-base quality was not reported, and no clone a single base away is much larger than it. According to the study, the label for this sample's time point signals: longitudinal time-point 1 (baseline). For unsorted PBMC libraries, 2 million PBMCs were used after storage in RNAlater at -80 degrees C until RNA extraction. The multiple sclerosis patients were enrolled in a US clinical protocol that evaluated disease progression with magnetic resonance imaging. Peripheral blood was subjected to Ficoll-Hypaque density gradient centrifugation to isolate PBMCs, which were then cryopreserved in liquid nitrogen. Sequenced input: PBMCs. This TCR was recovered from a woman aged 55-75 years with multiple sclerosis.

CDR3 loop: CASSRDRANEQFF. The DNA reads as follows: TGCGCCAGCAGCCGGGACAGGGCTAATGAGCAGTTCTTC. The chain is assembled from TRBV5-1 and TRBJ2-1, with 9 bases in between that match TRBD1. The germline V gene encodes CDR1 SGHRS and CDR2 YFSETQ. The junction shows trimming of 4 bases on V and 7 bases on J, and the gene matches do not reach 3 bases of it. The CDR3 goes from the cysteine to the phenylalanine over 13 residues. Only the CDR3 portion is preserved as DNA: 39 bases, with reading frame beginning at the first base.